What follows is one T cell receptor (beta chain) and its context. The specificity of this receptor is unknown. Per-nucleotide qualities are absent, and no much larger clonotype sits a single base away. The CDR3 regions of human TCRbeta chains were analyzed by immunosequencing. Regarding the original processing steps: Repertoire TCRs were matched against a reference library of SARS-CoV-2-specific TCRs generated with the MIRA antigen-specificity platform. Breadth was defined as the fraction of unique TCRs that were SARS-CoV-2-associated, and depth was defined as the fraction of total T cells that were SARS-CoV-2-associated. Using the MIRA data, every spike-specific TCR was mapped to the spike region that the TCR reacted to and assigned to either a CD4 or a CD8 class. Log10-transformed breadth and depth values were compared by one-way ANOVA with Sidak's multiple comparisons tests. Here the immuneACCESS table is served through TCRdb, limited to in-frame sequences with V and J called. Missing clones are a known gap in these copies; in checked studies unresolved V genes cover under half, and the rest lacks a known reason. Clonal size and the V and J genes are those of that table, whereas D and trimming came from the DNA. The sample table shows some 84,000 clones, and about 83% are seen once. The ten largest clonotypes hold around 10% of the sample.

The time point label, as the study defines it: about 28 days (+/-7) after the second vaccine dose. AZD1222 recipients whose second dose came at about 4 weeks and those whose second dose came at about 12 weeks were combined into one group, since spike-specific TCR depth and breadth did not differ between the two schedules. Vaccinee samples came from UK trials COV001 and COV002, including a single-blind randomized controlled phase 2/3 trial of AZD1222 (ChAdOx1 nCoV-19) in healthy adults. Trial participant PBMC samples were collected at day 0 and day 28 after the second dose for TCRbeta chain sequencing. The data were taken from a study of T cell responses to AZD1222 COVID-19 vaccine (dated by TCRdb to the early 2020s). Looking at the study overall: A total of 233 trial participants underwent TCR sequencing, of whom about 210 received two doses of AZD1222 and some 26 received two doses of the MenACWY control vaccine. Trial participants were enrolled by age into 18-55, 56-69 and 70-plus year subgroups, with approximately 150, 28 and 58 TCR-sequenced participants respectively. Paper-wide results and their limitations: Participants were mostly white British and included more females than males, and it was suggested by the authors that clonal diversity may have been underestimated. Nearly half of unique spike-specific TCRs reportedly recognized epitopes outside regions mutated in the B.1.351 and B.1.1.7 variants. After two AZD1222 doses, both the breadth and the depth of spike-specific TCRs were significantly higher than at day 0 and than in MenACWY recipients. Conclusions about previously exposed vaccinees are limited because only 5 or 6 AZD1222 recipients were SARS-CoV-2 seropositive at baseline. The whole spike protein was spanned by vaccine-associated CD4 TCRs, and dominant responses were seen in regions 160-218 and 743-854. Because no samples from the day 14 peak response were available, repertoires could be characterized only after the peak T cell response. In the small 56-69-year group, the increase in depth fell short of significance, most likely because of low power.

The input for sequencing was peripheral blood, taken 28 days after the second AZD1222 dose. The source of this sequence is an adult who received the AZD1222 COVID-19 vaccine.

The CDR3 in this case is CASSYSISSAGGYTF. The nucleotide sequence is given as TGTGCCAGCAGTTACTCGATTTCGTCGGCGGGAGGCTACACCTTC. The receptor chain draws on TRBV6-5 and TRBJ1-2; the D gene assignment is ambiguous. CDR1 and CDR2, per the germline V gene, are MNHEY and SVGAGI. The CDR3 goes from the cysteine to the phenylalanine over 15 residues. Here the CDR3 DNA is all that survives: 45 bases in frame from base 1. V was cut back by 0 bases and J by 8 bases, leaving a gap of 16 bases between them.